The entry below gives a single T cell receptor beta chain sequence along with its context. Its antigen is still unknown. The germline CDR1 and CDR2 sequences are MNHNS and SASEGT. The CDR3 has 14 amino acids. This specimen belongs to a study of monozygotic twins with inflammatory bowel disease. Template-switch reactions added UMIs with a 6-nucleotide sample barcode. After re-calling the 5' RACE reads, TCRdb lists one entry per CDR3 protein, DNA absent. Recorded for this sample: some 400,000 distinct CDR3 sequences. Whole blood that had not undergone T cell sorting provided the isolated total RNA. Study conclusions and caveats: Since immunosuppressive treatments differed, patient repertoires may have gained added variability.

V gene TRBV6-1 combines with J gene TRBJ2-7; the D gene TCRdb calls, TRBD2, cannot be checked with no DNA. The receptor's source is a human donor with ulcerative colitis or Crohn's disease, or a healthy co-twin of an affected twin (not recorded which). Sequenced: blood. CDR3 amino acids: CASSAGTADYEQYF.